This entry features one T cell receptor beta chain sequence. CDR1 and CDR2 (germline): SEHNR, FQNEAQ (reference sequence). CDR3 length equals 14 residues. The J segment lost 5 bases and the V segment lost 3 bases, leaving 4 bases of the junction unmatched. The source of the sample is a study of blood T cell repertoires in COVID-19. Study context: Some COVID-19 samples were acute and others convalescent; all came from the United States, Italy and Spain. Nucleic acid was either cDNA or gDNA, and it came from T cells, B-cell-depleted T cells, or PBMCs.

How the authors handled the data: Cell counts per sample came from amplifying reference gene primers. Only in-frame clones appear in the TCRdb table, and some are missing; sequencing was by immunoSEQ multiplex PCR. The V and J calls and clone size were taken over from that table, and D and trimming were inferred from the DNA. The sample records 310,000 or so clones, roughly 87% being singletons. The sequenced material came from peripheral blood. The origin of this receptor is a woman between 45 and 60 years old who had recovered from COVID-19. The chain joins TRBV7-9 to TRBJ2-5; 9 nucleotides agree with TRBD2. CDR3 in amino acids: CASSLGSGGETQYF. Here the CDR3 DNA reads TGTGCCAGCAGCTTGGGTAGCGGGGGTGAGACCCAGTACTTC.